This is a list of T cell receptor beta chains from one sample in a study of cytomegalovirus exposure and HLA in healthy donors. Data came from immunoSEQ multiplex PCR; TCRdb stores just in-frame clones and leaves some out. The table lists about 160,000 clones, 65% to 85% of them singletons, with around 5.8% in the top ten. Sample: PBMCs. The receptors shown here come from a male donor in good health and CMV-seropositive. The CDR3 runs from the conserved cysteine through the conserved F or W. D genes are given only for firm matches. Part of the rows lack a size; the others show once, few, many or a class for expanded clones.

TRBD2 - TRBJ2-7 TRBV5-1 CASSETSGSYEQYF TGCGCCAGCAGCGAAACTAGCGGTTCCTACGAGCAGTACTTC
TRBD2 - TRBJ2-1 TRBV9 CASSEDSGLAGGSYNEQFF TGTGCCAGCAGCGAAGACTCGGGACTAGCGGGAGGTTCCTACAATGAGCAGTTCTTC
- - TRBJ2-3 TRBV7-5 CVRSYGTGDTDTQYF TGTGTCAGAAGCTACGGGACAGGGGACACAGATACGCAGTATTTT
TRBD1 - TRBJ1-5 TRBV19 CASSMLDRVNQPQHF TGTGCCAGTAGTATGCTGGACAGGGTGAATCAGCCCCAGCATTTT
TRBD2 - TRBJ2-2 TRBV7-6 CASSLAGRDTGELFF TGTGCCAGCAGCTTAGCCGGGAGGGACACCGGGGAGCTGTTTTTT
- - TRBJ1-2 TRBV18 CASSPLEGGVYGYTF TGTGCCAGCTCACCTCTCGAAGGAGGGGTATATGGCTACACCTTC
TRBD1 - TRBJ1-5 TRBV2 CASSAGTVNSNQPQHF TGTGCCAGCAGCGCAGGGACAGTGAATAGCAATCAGCCCCAGCATTTT
TRBD1 - TRBJ1-1 TRBV4-1 CASSLGQGNQAFF TGCGCCAGCAGCCTGGGACAGGGCAATCAAGCTTTCTTT
TRBD1 - TRBJ2-6 TRBV28 CASLRGRASGANVLTF TGTGCCAGCTTGAGGGGGCGTGCCTCTGGGGCCAACGTCCTGACTTTC
- - TRBJ2-7 TRBV29-1 CSVRTQLSYEQYF TGCAGCGTGCGGACTCAACTTTCCTACGAGCAGTACTTC
TRBD1 - TRBJ1-5 TRBV6-6 CASSYDRGNQPQHF TGTGCCAGCAGTTACGACAGGGGTAATCAGCCCCAGCATTTT
- few TRBJ2-6 TRBV6-5 CASRPVETGANVLTF TGTGCCAGCAGGCCCGTAGAGACTGGGGCCAACGTCCTGACTTTC
- - TRBJ1-2 TRBV23-1 CASSHFPRGRGYTF TGCGCCAGCAGCCACTTTCCCCGCGGTCGTGGCTACACCTTC
TRBD1 - TRBJ2-1 TRBV19 CASSIGTGGSEQFF TGTGCCAGTAGTATTGGGACAGGGGGCAGTGAGCAGTTCTTC